The present T cell receptor (beta chain) was sequenced within a study of T cells after yellow fever vaccination. The study's findings and limits: Contaminating bulk clonotypes could be abundant in FACS-sorted repertoires. Most primary-vaccination clones recurred post-booster (just under 98% CD4, just over 85% CD8).

The germline V and J ends were trimmed by 2 bases and 3 bases, with 10 bases remaining between them. CDR3 size: 14 residues. Germline V gene data show CDR1 as SGHTA and CDR2 as FQGNSA. This clonotype was seen more than once but under ten times. As yet, its antigen is unknown. TCRdb re-called the 5' RACE reads through MiXCR, storing one row per CDR3 protein. The sample has approximately 170,000 distinct CDR3 sequences, roughly 11% seen once. Sequenced material: CD8+ T cells sorted from PBMCs, taken 15 days after the yellow fever booster vaccination. This clonotype was sampled from a man aged 18 to 30 who received the YFV17D yellow fever vaccine. This sequence joins TRBV7-2 and TRBJ1-1; D gene unclear. CDR3 loop: CASSLLSGDTEAFF. In DNA form, the CDR3 reads TGTGCCAGCAGCTTACTTTCCGGGGACACTGAAGCTTTCTTT.